A single sample is the source of the 23 T cell receptor beta chains below, sequenced in a study of cytomegalovirus exposure and HLA in healthy donors. Researchers ran the PCR with 60 Vbeta and 13 Jbeta primers. Here immunoSEQ multiplex PCR was the method, and the copy in TCRdb shows in-frame clones only, minus some. The repertoire includes 150,000 to 200,000 clones, approximately 71% of them detected once, and around 4.5% sits in the top ten. Sequencing was carried out using PBMCs. All receptors derive from a woman in her late teens or twenties in good health and CMV-seropositive.

The CDR3 DNA is TGTGCCACAAAGGGGCAAGGGGGCGGGGAGGAGCCCCAGCATTTT. Amino acid sequence: CATKGQGGGEEPQHF. This chain uses TRBV10-3 with TRBJ1-5; 7 bases map to TRBD1. The J segment lost 8 bases and the V segment lost 10 bases, leaving 17 bases of the junction unmatched. This CDR3 region has 15 residues. CDR1 and CDR2 (germline): ENHRY, SYGVKD.

The chain combines TRBV30 with TRBJ2-7; TRBD2 might be the D (6 bases). Germline loops: CDR1 GTSNPN, CDR2 SVGIG (reference sequence). V lost 0 bases and J 2 bases, leaving 17 bases between the germline ends. This CDR3 contains 16 residues. Here the CDR3 DNA reads TGTGCCTGGAGTGTATACATCGGGACTCCCCCCTACGAGCAGTACTTC. Its protein product is CAWSVYIGTPPYEQYF.

The chain joins TRBV6-5 to TRBJ2-5; 10 bases are shared with TRBD2. V lost 4 bases, J lost 4 bases, and 9 bases stayed unmatched. This CDR3 region has 16 residues. CDR1 is MNHEY and CDR2 is SVGAGI in the germline V gene. DNA of the CDR3: TGTGCCAGCAGTTCTCGACTAGCGGGTGGAGGAGAGACCCAGTACTTC. It is translated as CASSSRLAGGGETQYF.

This rearrangement joins TRBV4-3 to TRBJ1-1; weak D call: TRBD1 (5 bases). The CDR3 has 15 residues. Germline V gene sequence: CDR1 LGHNA, CDR2 YSLEER. V lost 2 bases, J lost 1 base, and 11 bases lay in between. CDR3 DNA: TGCGCCAGCAGCCAACAGGGAACCGGGAACACTGAAGCTTTCTTT. This sequence encodes CASSQQGTGNTEAFF.

The V and J genes are TRBV5-4 and TRBJ1-1, with D possibly TRBD1 on 5 matching bases. The CDR3 totals 14 residues. Trimming pared 1 base from V and 4 bases from J, leaving 11 bases between. Germline V CDR1 and CDR2: SGHNT, YYREEE (reference sequence). CDR3 nucleotide sequence: TGTGCCAGCAGCTTGAAGGGGCTCGGCACTGAAGCTTTCTTT. It specifies CASSLKGLGTEAFF.

The J gene is TRBJ1-1, the V gene TRBV7-9; no definite D call. This CDR3 spans 13 amino acids. Germline CDR1 and CDR2: SEHNR and FQNEAQ (reference sequence). Trimming cost V 3 bases and J 10 bases, with 15 bases left between them. Written as DNA, the CDR3 is TGTGCCAGCAGCTTCAAGGGAGGTCCCACAGCTTTCTTT. Amino acid sequence: CASSFKGGPTAFF.

This chain's CDR3 is CASRSGGNIQYF. The CDR3 nucleotides read TGTGCCAGCCGTTCCGGGGGAAACATTCAGTACTTC. The chain joins TRBV6-5 to TRBJ2-4; D is perhaps TRBD2 (6 bases). Trimming pared 8 bases from V and 6 bases from J, leaving 11 bases between. CDR3 length equals 12 residues. Germline V gene lookup returns CDR1 MNHEY and CDR2 SVGAGI.

This clone was counted a few times. The chain couples TRBV7-3 to TRBJ2-1, with 14 bases identical to TRBD2. The CDR3 is 16 residues long. Trimming removed 6 bases from V and 7 bases from J; junction bases left unmatched: 8. Germline CDR1 reads SGHTA; CDR2 reads FQGTGA. CDR3 sequence: CASSSPGLAGVNEQFF. CDR3 coding DNA: TGTGCCAGCAGTTCTCCGGGACTAGCGGGAGTGAATGAGCAGTTCTTC.

The rearrangement uses TRBV7-6 and TRBJ2-7; TRBD1 aligns across 10 bases. This CDR3 region has 15 residues. V lost 5 bases to trimming and J lost 3 bases; unmatched junction nucleotides: 7. Germline CDR1 is SGHVS and CDR2 is FNYEAQ. Written as DNA, the CDR3 is TGTGCCAGCAGCCCAATAAGGACAGGGGGCTACGAGCAGTACTTC. Translated: CASSPIRTGGYEQYF.

This chain links TRBV7-9 with TRBJ2-2; TRBD1 aligns across 8 bases. The CDR3 contains 18 residues. CDR1 is SEHNR and CDR2 is FQNEAQ in the germline V gene (reference sequence). V shed 2 bases, J shed 1 base, and the junction held 9 bases outside the gene matches. The CDR3: CASSLPQGAGRNTGELFF. The CDR3 DNA reads TGTGCCAGCAGCTTACCCCAGGGGGCAGGGAGGAACACCGGGGAGCTGTTTTTT.

This chain links TRBV15 with TRBJ1-5; 8 bases match TRBD1. This CDR3 spans 19 amino acids. V dropped 0 bases and J dropped 4; count of bases not matched to a gene: 14. The V gene's germline CDR1 is LNHNV and CDR2 YYDKDF (reference sequence). The CDR3 DNA sequence: TGTGCCACCAGCAGAGATCGGAGGGGCATAGGGACAGGTAATCAGCCCCAGCATTTT. Translating it yields CATSRDRRGIGTGNQPQHF.

For the CDR3, the DNA is TGTGCCAGCAAGAGGCCACCGGGACAAAAGGATAACTATGGCTACACCTTC. This sequence encodes CASKRPPGQKDNYGYTF. The V call is TRBV2, the J call TRBJ1-2; perhaps TRBD1 as D (6 bases). V lost 7 bases and J lost 1, with 22 bases in between. The CDR3 extends over 17 amino acids. Germline assignment: CDR1 SNHLY and CDR2 FYNNEI.

This sequence joins TRBV27 and TRBJ2-7; 11 bases fit TRBD2. The J segment lost 4 bases and the V segment lost 6 bases, leaving 8 bases of the junction unmatched. The CDR3 runs to 15 residues. Germline V gene lookup returns CDR1 MNHEY and CDR2 SMNVEV (reference sequence). CDR3 bases: TGTGCCAGCAGCTTGACTAGCGGGATCCCTTACGAGCAGTACTTC. Encoded protein: CASSLTSGIPYEQYF.

The chain joins TRBV19 to TRBJ2-4; 8 bases are shared with TRBD2. This CDR3 is 14 amino acids long. Germline V lookup: CDR1 LNHDA, CDR2 SQIVND (reference sequence). V lost 6 bases, J lost 5 bases, and 6 bases stayed unmatched. The CDR3 bases are TGTGCCAGTAGCGAGGCGGGGGGCCAAAACATTCAGTACTTC. Translating it yields CASSEAGGQNIQYF.

This clone was detected only a few times. J is TRBJ1-2 and V is TRBV30; a weak D match, TRBD1 (5 bases). Trimming took off 0 bases at V and 8 bases at J, with 13 bases between the two ends. Per the germline V gene, CDR1 is GTSNPN and CDR2 is SVGIG (reference sequence). This CDR3 region has 13 residues. CDR3 DNA sequence: TGTGCCTGGAGTGTGGCGGGGCTCCCCGGCTACACCTTC. Its protein product is CAWSVAGLPGYTF.

The V and J genes are TRBV7-2 and TRBJ2-3; D is possibly TRBD1 (6 bases). Germline V gene data show CDR1 as SGHTA and CDR2 as FQGNSA. This CDR3 comprises 15 residues. V was shortened by 5 bases and J by 7 bases, with 19 bases between the two germline ends. The CDR3 region is CASSPQGTTMNTQYF. The CDR3 DNA reads TGTGCCAGCAGCCCCCAGGGGACAACAATGAATACGCAGTATTTT.

This chain links TRBV7-2 with TRBJ1-4; a possible D gene is TRBD1 (5 bases). The CDR3 is 14 residues long. Trimming took 8 bases from V and 0 from J, leaving 10 bases between them. Germline V gene data show CDR1 as SGHTA and CDR2 as FQGNSA. CDR3 protein: CASRGGATNEKLFF. The CDR3 DNA is TGTGCCAGCCGGGGGGGGGCAACTAATGAAAAACTGTTTTTT.

In its sample, this clone was seen a few times. The chain combines TRBV9 with TRBJ2-7; 7 bases are a match to TRBD1. The CDR3 contains 15 residues. Unmatched junction bases numbered 9, after V lost 0 bases and J lost 6 bases. Germline CDR1 is SGDLS and CDR2 is YYNGEE. The CDR3 DNA reads TGTGCCAGCAGCGTAGCTCGAGACAGGGTAGGCGAGCAGTACTTC. This sequence encodes CASSVARDRVGEQYF.

The chain is built from TRBV2 and TRBJ1-5, with D possibly matching TRBD1 (6 bases). V gave up 7 bases and J gave up 2 bases, with 12 bases separating them. The CDR3 is made up of 14 amino acids. The V gene's germline CDR1 is SNHLY and CDR2 FYNNEI. The CDR3 sequence is CASIQGYGNQPQHF. CDR3 nucleotides: TGTGCCAGCATACAGGGCTACGGCAATCAGCCCCAGCATTTT.

In its sample, this clone was seen a few times. This chain uses TRBV19 with TRBJ2-7; D might be TRBD2 (7 bases). The CDR3 covers 14 residues. The V end lost 6 bases, the J end lost 6 bases, and 18 bases lay between the germline ends. From germline, CDR1 is LNHDA and CDR2 SQIVND (reference sequence). The chain's CDR3 is CASRYAGAVGEQYF. The DNA of the CDR3 is TGTGCCAGTAGGTATGCGGGGGCAGTAGGCGAGCAGTACTTC.

This chain links TRBV18 with TRBJ1-1; D gene ambiguous. The V end lost 3 bases, the J end lost 2 bases, and 19 bases lay between the germline ends. Germline CDR1 is KGHSH and CDR2 is LQKENI. The CDR3 loop spans 17 amino acids. This CDR3 is CASSPKIREGLNTEAFF. In DNA form, the CDR3 reads TGTGCCAGCTCACCGAAGATCCGGGAAGGGCTTAACACTGAAGCTTTCTTT.

The V gene is TRBV11-1, the J gene TRBJ2-1, with TRBD1 as a possible D gene (5 bases). V shed 2 bases and J shed 5 bases, with 7 bases lying between them. The CDR3 consists of 13 residues. CDR1 SGHAT and CDR2 FQDESV come from the germline V gene (reference sequence). The CDR3 coding sequence is TGTGCCAGCAGCTTAAGGGGAAACAATGAGCAGTTCTTC. Protein: CASSLRGNNEQFF.

Comment on this clone: The sample carries other DNA sequences with the same CDR3. This sequence joins TRBV6-6 and TRBJ2-1, with D unresolved. The ends were cut back, 0 bases at V and 7 bases at J, with 7 bases in the middle. This CDR3 spans 13 amino acids. Germline loops: CDR1 MNHNY, CDR2 SVGAGI (reference sequence). The CDR3, as DNA: TGTGCCAGCAGTTACTCCTCTTATAATGAGCAGTTCTTC. Protein product: CASSYSSYNEQFF.